The clone carrying this TCR beta chain came up a few times. Its antigen is still unknown. The sample comes from a study of T cells after yellow fever vaccination. Findings and limits, study-wide: Most clones from primary vaccination resurfaced after the booster (96% CD4, 88% CD8). In FACS-sorted repertoires, abundant clonotypes from the bulk population could appear as contaminants. A weaker secondary response peaked on day 5, the primary on day 15.

The CDR3 is 13 amino acids. Germline V gives CDR1 SGHRS, CDR2 YFSETQ. V shed 6 bases and J 8 bases; nucleotides not matched to a gene: 5. Using its own MiXCR run on the 5' RACE reads, TCRdb lists one record per CDR3 protein. The sample contains hundreds of thousands of distinct CDR3 sequences, 15% to 20% of which appear only once. Sequences were derived from PBMCs, sampled before the yellow fever booster vaccination. This TCR came from a man aged 18 to 29 who received the YFV17D yellow fever vaccine. This rearrangement joins TRBV5-1 to TRBJ1-6; 7 nucleotides align to TRBD1. CDR3 DNA: TGCGCCAGCAACGACAGGGAGGATTCACCCCTCCACTTT. The encoded protein is CASNDREDSPLHF.